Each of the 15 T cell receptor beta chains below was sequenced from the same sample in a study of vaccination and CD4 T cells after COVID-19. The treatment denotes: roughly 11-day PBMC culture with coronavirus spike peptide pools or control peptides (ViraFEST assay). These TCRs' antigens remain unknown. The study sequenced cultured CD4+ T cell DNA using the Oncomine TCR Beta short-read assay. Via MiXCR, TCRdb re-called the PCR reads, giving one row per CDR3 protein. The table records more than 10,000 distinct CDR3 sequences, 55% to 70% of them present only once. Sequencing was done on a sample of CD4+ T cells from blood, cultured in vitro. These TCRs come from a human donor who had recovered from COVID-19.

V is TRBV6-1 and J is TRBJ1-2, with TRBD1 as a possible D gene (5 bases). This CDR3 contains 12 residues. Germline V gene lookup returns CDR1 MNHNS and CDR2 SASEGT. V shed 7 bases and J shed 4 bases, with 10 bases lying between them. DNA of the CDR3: TGTGCCAGCACAGGGACGGGCTATGGCTACACCTTC. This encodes CASTGTGYGYTF.

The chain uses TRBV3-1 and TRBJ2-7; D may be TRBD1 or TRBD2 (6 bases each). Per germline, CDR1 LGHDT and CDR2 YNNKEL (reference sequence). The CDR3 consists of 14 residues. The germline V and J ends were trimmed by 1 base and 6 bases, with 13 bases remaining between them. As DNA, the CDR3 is TGTGCCAGCAGCCAAGTTAGGACGGGGGCCGAGCAGTACTTC. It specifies CASSQVRTGAEQYF.

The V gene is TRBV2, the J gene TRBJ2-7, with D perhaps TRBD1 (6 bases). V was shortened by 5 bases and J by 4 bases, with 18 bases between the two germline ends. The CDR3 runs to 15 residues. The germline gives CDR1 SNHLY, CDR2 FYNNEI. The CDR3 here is CASSPGVEGVYEQYF. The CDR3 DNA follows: TGTGCCAGCAGTCCTGGAGTAGAGGGGGTATACGAGCAGTACTTC.

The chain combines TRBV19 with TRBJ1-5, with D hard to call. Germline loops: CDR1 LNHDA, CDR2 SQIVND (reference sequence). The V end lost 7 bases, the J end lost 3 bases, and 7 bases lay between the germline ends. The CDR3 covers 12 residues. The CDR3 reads CASTGFNQPQHF. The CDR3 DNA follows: TGTGCCAGTACAGGCTTCAATCAGCCCCAGCATTTT.

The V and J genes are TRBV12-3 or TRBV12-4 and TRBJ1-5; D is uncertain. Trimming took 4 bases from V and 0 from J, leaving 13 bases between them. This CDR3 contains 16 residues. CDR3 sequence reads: CASSSAARSSNQPQHF. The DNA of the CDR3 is TGTGCCAGCAGTTCGGCCGCTCGGAGTAGCAATCAGCCCCAGCATTTT.

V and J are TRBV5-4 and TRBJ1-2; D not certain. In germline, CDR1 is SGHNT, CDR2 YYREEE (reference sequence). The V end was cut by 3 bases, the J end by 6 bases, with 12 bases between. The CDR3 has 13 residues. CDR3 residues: CASSSARPHGYTF. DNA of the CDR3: TGTGCCAGCAGCTCCGCAAGACCTCATGGCTACACCTTC.

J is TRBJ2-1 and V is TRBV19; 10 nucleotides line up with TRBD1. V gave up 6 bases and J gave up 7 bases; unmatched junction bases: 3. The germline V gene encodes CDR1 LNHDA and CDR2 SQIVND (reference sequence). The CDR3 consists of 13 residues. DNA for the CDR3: TGTGCCAGTAGGAGGACAGGGGGGAATGAGCAGTTCTTC. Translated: CASRRTGGNEQFF.

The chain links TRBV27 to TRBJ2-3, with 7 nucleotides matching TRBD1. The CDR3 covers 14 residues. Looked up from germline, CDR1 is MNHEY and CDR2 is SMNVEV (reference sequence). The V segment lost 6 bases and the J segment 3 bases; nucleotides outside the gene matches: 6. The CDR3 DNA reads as TGTGCCAGCAGGAAAACAGGGGTGACAGATACGCAGTATTTT. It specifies CASRKTGVTDTQYF.

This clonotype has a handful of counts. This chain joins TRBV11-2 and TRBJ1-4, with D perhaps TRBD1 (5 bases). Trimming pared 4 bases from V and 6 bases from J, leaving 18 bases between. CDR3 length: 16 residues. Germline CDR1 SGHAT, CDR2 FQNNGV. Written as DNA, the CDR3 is TGTGCCAGCAGCTCCGACTTTTCGACAGTGTATGAAAAACTGTTTTTT. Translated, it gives CASSSDFSTVYEKLFF.

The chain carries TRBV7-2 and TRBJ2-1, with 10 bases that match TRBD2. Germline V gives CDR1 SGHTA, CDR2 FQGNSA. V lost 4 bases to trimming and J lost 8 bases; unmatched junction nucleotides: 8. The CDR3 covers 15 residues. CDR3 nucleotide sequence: TGTGCCAGCAGCTCCCAGAGCGGGGGGGCCGATGAGCAGTTCTTC. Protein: CASSSQSGGADEQFF.

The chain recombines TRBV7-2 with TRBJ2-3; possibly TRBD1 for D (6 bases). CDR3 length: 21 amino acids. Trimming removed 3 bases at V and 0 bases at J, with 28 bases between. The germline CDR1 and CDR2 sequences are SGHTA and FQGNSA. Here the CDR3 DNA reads TGTGCCAGCAGCTTGTCCAACGACTTCCTTACGACAGGCGGCAGCACAGATACGCAGTATTTT. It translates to CASSLSNDFLTTGGSTDTQYF.

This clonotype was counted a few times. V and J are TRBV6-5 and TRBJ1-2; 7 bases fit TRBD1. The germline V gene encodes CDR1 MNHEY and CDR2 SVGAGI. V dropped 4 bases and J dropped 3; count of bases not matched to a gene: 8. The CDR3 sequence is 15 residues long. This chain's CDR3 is CASSSSDRADYGYTF. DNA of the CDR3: TGTGCCAGCAGTTCCTCAGACAGGGCTGACTATGGCTACACCTTC.

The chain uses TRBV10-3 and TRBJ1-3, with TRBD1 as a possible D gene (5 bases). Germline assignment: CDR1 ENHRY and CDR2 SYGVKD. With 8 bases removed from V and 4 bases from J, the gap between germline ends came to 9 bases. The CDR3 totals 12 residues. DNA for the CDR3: TGTGCCATCTCTGGGGGAGGAAACACCATATATTTT. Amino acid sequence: CAISGGGNTIYF.

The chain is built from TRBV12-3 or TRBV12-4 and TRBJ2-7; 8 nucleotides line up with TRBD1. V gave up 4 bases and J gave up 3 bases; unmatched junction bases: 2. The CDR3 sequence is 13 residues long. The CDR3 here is CASSSTGGYEQYF. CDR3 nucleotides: TGTGCCAGCAGTTCCACAGGGGGCTACGAGCAGTACTTC.

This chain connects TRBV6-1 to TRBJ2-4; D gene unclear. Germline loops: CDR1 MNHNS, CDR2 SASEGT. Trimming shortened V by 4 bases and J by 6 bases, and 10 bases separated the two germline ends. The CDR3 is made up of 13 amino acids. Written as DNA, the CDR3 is TGTGCCAGCAGTGTTCTCCAACTAAACATTCAGTACTTC. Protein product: CASSVLQLNIQYF.